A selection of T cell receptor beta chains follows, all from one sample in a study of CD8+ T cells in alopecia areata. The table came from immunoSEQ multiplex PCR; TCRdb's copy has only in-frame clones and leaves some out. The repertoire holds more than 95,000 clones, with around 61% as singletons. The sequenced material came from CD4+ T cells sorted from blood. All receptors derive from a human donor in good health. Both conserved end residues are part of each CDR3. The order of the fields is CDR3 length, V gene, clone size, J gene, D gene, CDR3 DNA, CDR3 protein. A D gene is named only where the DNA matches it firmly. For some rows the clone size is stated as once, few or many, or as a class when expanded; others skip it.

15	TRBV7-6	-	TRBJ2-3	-	TGTGCCAGCAGCTTAGTACTAGCTTCGACAGATACGCAGTATTTT	CASSLVLASTDTQYF
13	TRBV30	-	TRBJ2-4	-	TGTGCCTGGATCCCGAAAGCCAAAAACATTCAGTACTTC	CAWIPKAKNIQYF
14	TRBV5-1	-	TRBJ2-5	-	TGCGCCAGCAGCGGCGGTGAGGCGCAAGAGACCCAGTACTTC	CASSGGEAQETQYF
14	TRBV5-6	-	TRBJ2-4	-	TGTGCCAGCAGCTTGAATAGGAGGGAAAACATTCAGTACTTC	CASSLNRRENIQYF
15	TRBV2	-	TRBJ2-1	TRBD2	TGTGCCAGCCTGAATGAGGCGGGGGGGCGCAATGAGCAGTTCTTC	CASLNEAGGRNEQFF
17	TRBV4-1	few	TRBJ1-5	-	TGCGCCAGCAGCCTGAGGTCTCCTCAGGGAAATGGACAGCCCCAGCATTTT	CASSLRSPQGNGQPQHF
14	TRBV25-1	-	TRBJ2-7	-	TGTGCCAGCAGTGATAATCCGGTGAAGTACGAGCAGTACTTC	CASSDNPVKYEQYF
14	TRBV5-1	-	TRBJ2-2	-	TGCGCCAGCAGCTTTAGACCGAACACCGGGGAGCTGTTTTTT	CASSFRPNTGELFF
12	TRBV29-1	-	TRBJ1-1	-	TGCAGCGTAGGGTCGATGAACACTGAAGCTTTCTTT	CSVGSMNTEAFF
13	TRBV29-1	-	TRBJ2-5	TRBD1	TGCAGCGTTGTGGGACAGAGAGAAGAGACCCAGTACTTC	CSVVGQREETQYF
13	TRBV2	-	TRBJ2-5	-	TGTGCCAGCACGGGCCAACTTGGGGAGACCCAGTACTTC	CASTGQLGETQYF
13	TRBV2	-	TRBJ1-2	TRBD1	TGTGCCAGCACGAAGGGGGCAGATGACGGGTACACCTTC	CASTKGADDGYTF
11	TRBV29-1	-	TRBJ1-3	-	TGCAGCGTTGAATCTGGAAACACCATATATTTT	CSVESGNTIYF
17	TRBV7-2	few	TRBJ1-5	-	TGTGCCAGCAGCCAGCTAGGGGGGACAACGATCAATCAGCCCCAGCATTTT	CASSQLGGTTINQPQHF
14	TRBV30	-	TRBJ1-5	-	TGTGCCTGGAGTGGAGGGACACGAGGTCAGCCCCAGCATTTT	CAWSGGTRGQPQHF
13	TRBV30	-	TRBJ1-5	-	TGTGCCTGGAGTAGCCAGGGAGGCCAGCCCCAGCATTTT	CAWSSQGGQPQHF
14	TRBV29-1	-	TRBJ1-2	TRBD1	TGCAGCGGCGGGGGAGGGGGCGCTCAGGATGGCTACACCTTC	CSGGGGGAQDGYTF
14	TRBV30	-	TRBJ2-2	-	TGTGCCTGGACCCCTGGAAGATTCACCGGGGAGCTGTTTTTT	CAWTPGRFTGELFF
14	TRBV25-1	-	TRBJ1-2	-	TGTGCCAGCAGTGAGGCAGGGGCATACTATGGCTACACCTTC	CASSEAGAYYGYTF
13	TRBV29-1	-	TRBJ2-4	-	TGCAGCGTGGAAACGGGGACCAAAAACATTCAGTACTTC	CSVETGTKNIQYF
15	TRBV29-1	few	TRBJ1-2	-	TGCAGCGTTGAAGCTTACCGGGGACGGAACTATGGCTACACCTTC	CSVEAYRGRNYGYTF
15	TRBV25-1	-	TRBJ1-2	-	TGTGCCAGCAGTGATGATAACAGCAAGGGCTATGGCTACACCTTC	CASSDDNSKGYGYTF
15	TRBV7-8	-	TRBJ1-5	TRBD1	TGTGCCAGCAGCTTAGGGGACAGGGGTACAGAGCCCCAGCATTTT	CASSLGDRGTEPQHF
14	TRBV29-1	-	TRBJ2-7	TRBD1	TGCAGCGTGCAAGGACAGGGGCGGGGGAACGAGCAGTACTTC	CSVQGQGRGNEQYF
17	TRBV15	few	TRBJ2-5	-	TGTGCCACCAGCAGAGGCTTAGCGAGGGGTAACCAAGAGACCCAGTACTTC	CATSRGLARGNQETQYF
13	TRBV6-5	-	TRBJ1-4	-	TGTGCCAGCAGTCTAGTTCTGAATGAAAAACTGTTTTTT	CASSLVLNEKLFF
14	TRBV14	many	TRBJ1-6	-	TGTGCCAGCAGCCAGGAGCAGGGGAGTTCACCCCTCCACTTT	CASSQEQGSSPLHF
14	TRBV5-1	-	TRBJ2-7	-	TGCGCCAGCAGCTTGAGTGGGCGAGGGAACGAGCAGTACTTC	CASSLSGRGNEQYF
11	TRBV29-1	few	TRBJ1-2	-	TGCAGCGTTGAGAGTGCGTGGGGCTACACCTTC	CSVESAWGYTF
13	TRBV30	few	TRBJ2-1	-	TGTGCCTGGAGTCCGGACAACTACAATGAGCAGTTCTTC	CAWSPDNYNEQFF
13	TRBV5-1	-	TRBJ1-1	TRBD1	TGCGCCAGCAGTAGGACAGGGAACACTGAAGCTTTCTTT	CASSRTGNTEAFF
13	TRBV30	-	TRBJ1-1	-	TGTGCCTGGACCGGAAGATTGAACACTGAAGCTTTCTTT	CAWTGRLNTEAFF
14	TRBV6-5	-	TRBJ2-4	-	TGTGCCAGCAGTGAAGGTAGGAAACGGAACATTCAGTACTTC	CASSEGRKRNIQYF
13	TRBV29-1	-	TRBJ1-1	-	TGCAGCGTTGATCAGGGGATGAACACTGAAGCTTTCTTT	CSVDQGMNTEAFF
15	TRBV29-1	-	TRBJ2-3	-	TGCAGCGTCAACCGACAGCTGGGAAGCACAGATACGCAGTATTTT	CSVNRQLGSTDTQYF
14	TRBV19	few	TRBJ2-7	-	TGTGCCAGTAGTATCAGGACAGCAGCCTACGAGCAGTACTTC	CASSIRTAAYEQYF
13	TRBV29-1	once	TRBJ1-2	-	TGCAGCGTTGAAGCACAGACCAATGATGGCTACACCTTC	CSVEAQTNDGYTF
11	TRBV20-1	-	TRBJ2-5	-	TGCAGTGGGGGCAGGGGAGAGACCCAGTACTTC	CSGGRGETQYF
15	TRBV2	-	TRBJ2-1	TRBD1	TGTGCCAGCAGTGACAGGACAGGGGAGATGAATGAGCAGTTCTTC	CASSDRTGEMNEQFF
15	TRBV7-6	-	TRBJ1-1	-	TGTGCCAGCAGCAATCGGACGGGACAGAACACTGAAGCTTTCTTT	CASSNRTGQNTEAFF
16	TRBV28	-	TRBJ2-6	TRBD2	TGTGCCAGCAGTTTAGCGGGGGGTGGTGGGGCCAACGTCCTGACTTTC	CASSLAGGGGANVLTF
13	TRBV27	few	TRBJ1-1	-	TGTGCCAGCGGGGGACAAATGAACACTGAAGCTTTCTTT	CASGGQMNTEAFF
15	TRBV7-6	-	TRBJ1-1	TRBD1	TGTGCCAGCAGCCAACCGACAGGGGGAGGCACTGAAGCTTTCTTT	CASSQPTGGGTEAFF
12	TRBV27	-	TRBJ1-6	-	TGTGCCACTGGGGACATGGATTCACCCCTCCACTTT	CATGDMDSPLHF
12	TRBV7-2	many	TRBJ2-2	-	TGTGCCAGCAGCTCCGACAGCGGGGAGCTGTTTTTT	CASSSDSGELFF
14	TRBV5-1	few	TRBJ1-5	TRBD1	TGCGCCAGCAGCGCTGGGACAGGCGGACAGCCCCAGCATTTT	CASSAGTGGQPQHF
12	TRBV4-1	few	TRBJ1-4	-	TGCGCCAGCAGCCAACTACAGGAAAAACTGTTTTTT	CASSQLQEKLFF
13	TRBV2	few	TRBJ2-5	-	TGTGCCAGCAGTGAGCTAGAACTGGAGACCCAGTACTTC	CASSELELETQYF
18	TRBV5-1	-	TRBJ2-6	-	TGCGCCAGCAGCTTTTCATTGGTTACTAGCTCTGGGGCCAACGTCCTGACTTTC	CASSFSLVTSSGANVLTF
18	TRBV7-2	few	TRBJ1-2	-	TGTGCCAGCAGCTTAGCGGCGCGGCAGGCCAGCGCCTCCGACGGCTACACCTTC	CASSLAARQASASDGYTF
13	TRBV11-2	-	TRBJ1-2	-	TGTGCCAGCAGCCAAAGGGGGGAGTATGGCTACACCTTC	CASSQRGEYGYTF
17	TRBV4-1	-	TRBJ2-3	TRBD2	TGCGCCAGCAGCCAAGCTCCTAGCGGGGGAGGTGCAGATACGCAGTATTTT	CASSQAPSGGGADTQYF
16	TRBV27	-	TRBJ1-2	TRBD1	TGTGCCAGCAGTTTATCGCCCGGACAGGGGGCGTCAGGCTACACCTTC	CASSLSPGQGASGYTF
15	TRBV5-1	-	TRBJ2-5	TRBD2	TGCGCCAGCAGCCTGGGGGACTCCGGGAGGATGACCCAGTACTTC	CASSLGDSGRMTQYF
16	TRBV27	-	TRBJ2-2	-	TGTGCCAGCAGTACGGGACTGGCTTACGACACCGGGGAGCTGTTTTTT	CASSTGLAYDTGELFF
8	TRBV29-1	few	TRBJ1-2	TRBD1	TGCAGCGCAAAGGACAGGGGTTTC	CSAKDRGF
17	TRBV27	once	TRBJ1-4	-	TGTGCCAGCAGTTTTCGACAGCCCCTTGCAACTAATGAAAAACTGTTTTTT	CASSFRQPLATNEKLFF